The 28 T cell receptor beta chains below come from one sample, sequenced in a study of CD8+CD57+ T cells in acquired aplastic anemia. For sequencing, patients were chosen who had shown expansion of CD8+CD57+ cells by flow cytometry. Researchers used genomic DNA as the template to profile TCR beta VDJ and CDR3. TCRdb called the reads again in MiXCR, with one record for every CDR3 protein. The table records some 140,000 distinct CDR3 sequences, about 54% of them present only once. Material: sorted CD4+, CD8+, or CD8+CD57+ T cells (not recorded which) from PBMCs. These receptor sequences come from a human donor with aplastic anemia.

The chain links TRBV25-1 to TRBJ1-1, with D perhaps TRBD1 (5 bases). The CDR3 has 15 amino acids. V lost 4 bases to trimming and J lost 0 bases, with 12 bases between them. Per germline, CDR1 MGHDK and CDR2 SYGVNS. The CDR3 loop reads CASSVRQNVNTEAFF. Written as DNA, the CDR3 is TGTGCCAGCAGTGTCCGACAGAATGTGAACACTGAAGCTTTCTTT. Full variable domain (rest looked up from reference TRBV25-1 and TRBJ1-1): EADIYQTPRYLVIGTGKKITLECSQTMGHDKMYWYQQDPGMELHLIHYSYGVNSTEKGDLSSESTVSRIRTEHFPLTLESARPSHTSQYLCASSVRQNVNTEAFFGQGTRLTVV.

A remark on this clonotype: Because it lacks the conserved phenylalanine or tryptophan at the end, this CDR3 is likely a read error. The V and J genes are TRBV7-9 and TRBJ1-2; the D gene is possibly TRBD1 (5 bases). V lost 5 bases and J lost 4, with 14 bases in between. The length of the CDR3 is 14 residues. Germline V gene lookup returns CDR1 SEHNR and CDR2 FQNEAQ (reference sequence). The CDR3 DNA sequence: TGTGCCAGCAGCCAGGGCTCGGAGCGCTATGGCTACACCTCC. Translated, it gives CASSQGSERYGYTS.

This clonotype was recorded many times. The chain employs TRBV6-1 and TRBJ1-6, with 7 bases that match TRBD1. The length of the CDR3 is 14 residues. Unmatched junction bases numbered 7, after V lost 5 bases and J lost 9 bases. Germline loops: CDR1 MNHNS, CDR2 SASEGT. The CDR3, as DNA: TGTGCCAGCAGTCCCGGACAGGAGGGTTCACCCCTCCACTTT. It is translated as CASSPGQEGSPLHF.

CDR3 in amino acids: CAIVTPGTYEQYF. The CDR3 DNA reads as TGTGCCATAGTCACACCGGGGACCTACGAGCAGTACTTC. This sequence joins TRBV10-3 and TRBJ2-7; TRBD2 is a possible D gene (5 bases). The germline CDR1 and CDR2 sequences are ENHRY and SYGVKD. Between the trimmed V and J ends, which lost 9 bases and 2 bases, there was a span of 14 bases. This CDR3 is built from 13 residues.

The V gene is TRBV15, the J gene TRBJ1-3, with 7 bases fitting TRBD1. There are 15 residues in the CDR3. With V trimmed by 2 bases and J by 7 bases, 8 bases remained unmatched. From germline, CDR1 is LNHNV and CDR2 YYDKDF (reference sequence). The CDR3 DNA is TGTGCCACCAGCAGATCTTCGACAGGGACGAACACCATATATTTT. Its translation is CATSRSSTGTNTIYF. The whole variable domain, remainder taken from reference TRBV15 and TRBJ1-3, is DAMVIQNPRYQVTQFGKPVTLSCSQTLNHNVMYWYQQKSSQAPKLLFHYYDKDFNNEADTPDNFQSRRPNTSFCFLDIRSPGLGDTAMYLCATSRSSTGTNTIYFGEGSWLTVV.

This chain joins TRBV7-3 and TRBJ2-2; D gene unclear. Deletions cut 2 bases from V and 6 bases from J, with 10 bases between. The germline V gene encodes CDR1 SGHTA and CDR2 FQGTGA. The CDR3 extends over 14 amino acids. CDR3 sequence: CASSLLDKAGELFF. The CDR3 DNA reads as TGTGCCAGCAGCTTATTGGATAAGGCCGGGGAGCTGTTTTTT.

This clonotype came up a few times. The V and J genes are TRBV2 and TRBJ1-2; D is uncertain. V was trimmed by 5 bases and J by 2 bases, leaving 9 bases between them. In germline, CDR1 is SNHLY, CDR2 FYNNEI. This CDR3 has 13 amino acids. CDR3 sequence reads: CASSLDRNYGYTF. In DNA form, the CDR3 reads TGTGCCAGCAGTCTGGATAGGAACTATGGCTACACCTTC.

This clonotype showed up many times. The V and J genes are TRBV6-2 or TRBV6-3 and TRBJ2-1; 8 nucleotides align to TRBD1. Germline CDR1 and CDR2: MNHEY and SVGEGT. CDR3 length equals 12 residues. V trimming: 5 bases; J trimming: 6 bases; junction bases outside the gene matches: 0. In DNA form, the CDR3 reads TGTGCCAGCAGTGGGACAGGCAATGAGCAGTTCTTC. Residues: CASSGTGNEQFF.

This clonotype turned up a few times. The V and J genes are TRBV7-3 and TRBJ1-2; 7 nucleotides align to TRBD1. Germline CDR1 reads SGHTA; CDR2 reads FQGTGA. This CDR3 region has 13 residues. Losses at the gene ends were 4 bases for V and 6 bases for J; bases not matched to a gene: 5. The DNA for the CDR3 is TGTGCCAGCAGCTACTCACAGGGGAATGGCTACACCTTC. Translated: CASSYSQGNGYTF.

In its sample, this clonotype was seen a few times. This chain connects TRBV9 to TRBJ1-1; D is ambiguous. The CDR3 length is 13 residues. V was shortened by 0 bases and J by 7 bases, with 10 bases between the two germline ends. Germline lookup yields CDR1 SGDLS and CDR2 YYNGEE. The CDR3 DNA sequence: TGTGCCAGCAGCGTAGGAGGAACGGGTGAAGCTTTCTTT. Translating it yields CASSVGGTGEAFF.

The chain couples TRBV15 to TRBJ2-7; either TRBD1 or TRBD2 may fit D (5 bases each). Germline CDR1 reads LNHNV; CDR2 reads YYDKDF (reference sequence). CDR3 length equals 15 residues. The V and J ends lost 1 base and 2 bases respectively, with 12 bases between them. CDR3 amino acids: CATSRGGDLAYEQYF. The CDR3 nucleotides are TGTGCCACCAGCAGAGGAGGGGATTTAGCCTACGAGCAGTACTTC.

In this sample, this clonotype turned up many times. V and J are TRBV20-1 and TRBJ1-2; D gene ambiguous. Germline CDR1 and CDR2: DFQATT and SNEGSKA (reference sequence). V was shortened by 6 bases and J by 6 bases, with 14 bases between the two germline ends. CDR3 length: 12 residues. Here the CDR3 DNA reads TGCAGTGCCTCCTGGTCAGCGGATGGCTACACCTTC. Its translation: CSASWSADGYTF.

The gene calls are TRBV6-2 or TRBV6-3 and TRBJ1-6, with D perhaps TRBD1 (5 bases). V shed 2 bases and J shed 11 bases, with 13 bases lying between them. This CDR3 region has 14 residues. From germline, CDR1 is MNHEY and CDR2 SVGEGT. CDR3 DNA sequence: TGTGCCAGCAGTTACGGTACAGAACAGGCACCCCTCCACTTT. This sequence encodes CASSYGTEQAPLHF.

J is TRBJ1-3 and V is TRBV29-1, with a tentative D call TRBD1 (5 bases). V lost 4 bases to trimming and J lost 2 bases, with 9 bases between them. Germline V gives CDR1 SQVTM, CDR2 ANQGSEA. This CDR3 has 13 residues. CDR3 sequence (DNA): TGCAGCGTTGGACAGCTAACTGGAAACACCATATATTTT. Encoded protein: CSVGQLTGNTIYF.

The CDR3 sequence is CSARDRKARSYNEQFF. CDR3 DNA: TGCAGTGCTAGAGATCGGAAAGCGCGTTCCTACAATGAGCAGTTCTTC. The gene calls are TRBV20-1 and TRBJ2-1; no firm D call. V shed 0 bases and J shed 1 base, with 13 bases lying between them. The V gene's germline CDR1 is DFQATT and CDR2 SNEGSKA (reference sequence). This CDR3 contains 16 residues.

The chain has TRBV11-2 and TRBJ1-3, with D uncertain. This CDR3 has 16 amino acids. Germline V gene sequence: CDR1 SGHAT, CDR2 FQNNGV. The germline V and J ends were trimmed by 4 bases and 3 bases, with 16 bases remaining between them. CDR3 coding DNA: TGTGCCAGCAGCTCAACTCGGGAGTTCGTTGGAAACACCATATATTTT. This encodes CASSSTREFVGNTIYF.

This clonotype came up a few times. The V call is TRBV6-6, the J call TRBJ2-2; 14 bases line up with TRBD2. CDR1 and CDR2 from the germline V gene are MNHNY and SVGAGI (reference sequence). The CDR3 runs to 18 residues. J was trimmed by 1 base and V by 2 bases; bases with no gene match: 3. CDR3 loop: CASSYPTSGGGNTGELFF. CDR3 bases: TGTGCCAGCAGTTACCCGACTAGCGGGGGGGGGAACACCGGGGAGCTGTTTTTT.

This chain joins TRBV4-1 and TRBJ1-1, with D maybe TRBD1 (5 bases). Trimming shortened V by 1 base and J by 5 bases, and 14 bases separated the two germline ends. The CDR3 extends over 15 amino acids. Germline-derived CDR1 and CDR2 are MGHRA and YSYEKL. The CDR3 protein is CASSQGPGVVTEAFF. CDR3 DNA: TGCGCCAGCAGCCAAGGTCCGGGGGTCGTTACTGAAGCTTTCTTT.

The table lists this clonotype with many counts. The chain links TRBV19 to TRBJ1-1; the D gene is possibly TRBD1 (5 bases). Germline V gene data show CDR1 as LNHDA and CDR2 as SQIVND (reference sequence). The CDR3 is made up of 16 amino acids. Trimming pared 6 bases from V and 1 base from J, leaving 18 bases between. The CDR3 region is CASSTRGVGGNTEAFF. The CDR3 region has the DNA TGTGCCAGTAGCACGAGAGGGGTGGGAGGGAACACTGAAGCTTTCTTT.

CDR3 in amino acids: CASSRQGKSEQYF. The CDR3 coding sequence is TGTGCCAGCAGCAGACAGGGAAAGTCCGAGCAGTACTTC. This sequence joins TRBV6-1 and TRBJ2-7; the match to TRBD1 covers 7 bases. Germline-derived CDR1 and CDR2 are MNHNS and SASEGT. Trimming cost V 6 bases and J 6 bases; bases outside gene matches: 8. This CDR3 has 13 amino acids.

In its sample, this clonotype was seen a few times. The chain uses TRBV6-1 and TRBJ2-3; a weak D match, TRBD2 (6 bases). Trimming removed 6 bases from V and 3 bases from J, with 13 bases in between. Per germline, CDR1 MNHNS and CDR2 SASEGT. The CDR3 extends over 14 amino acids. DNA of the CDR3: TGTGCCAGCAGGCCGTGGGGGAGGACAGATACGCAGTATTTT. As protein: CASRPWGRTDTQYF.

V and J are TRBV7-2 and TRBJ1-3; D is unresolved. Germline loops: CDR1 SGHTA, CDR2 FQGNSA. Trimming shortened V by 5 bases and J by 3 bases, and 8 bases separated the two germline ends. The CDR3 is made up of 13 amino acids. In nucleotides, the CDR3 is TGTGCCAGCAGCGAGGACGGTGGAAACACCATATATTTT. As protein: CASSEDGGNTIYF.

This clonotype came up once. This CDR3 is CASSPKPGVDNSPLHF. CDR3 coding DNA: TGTGCCAGCAGCCCTAAGCCTGGGGTGGATAATTCACCCCTCCACTTT. This rearrangement joins TRBV11-1 to TRBJ1-6, with D unresolved. There are 16 residues in the CDR3. V dropped 5 bases and J dropped 5 bases, with 16 bases sitting between them. Germline CDR1 and CDR2: SGHAT and FQDESV (reference sequence).

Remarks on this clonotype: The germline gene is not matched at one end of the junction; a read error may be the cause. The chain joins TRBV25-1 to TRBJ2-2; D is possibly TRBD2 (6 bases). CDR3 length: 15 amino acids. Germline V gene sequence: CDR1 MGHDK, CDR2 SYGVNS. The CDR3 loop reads CASSRAGGLGGELLF. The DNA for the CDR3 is TGTGCCAGCAGTAGGGCCGGTGGGTTAGGCGGGGAGCTGCTTTTT.

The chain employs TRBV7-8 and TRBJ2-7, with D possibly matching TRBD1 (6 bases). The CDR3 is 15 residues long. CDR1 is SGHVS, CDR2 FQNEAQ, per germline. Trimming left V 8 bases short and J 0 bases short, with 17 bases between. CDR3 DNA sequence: TGTGCCAGCGGCCTGGGGGCGGGCTACTCCTACGAGCAGTACTTC. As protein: CASGLGAGYSYEQYF. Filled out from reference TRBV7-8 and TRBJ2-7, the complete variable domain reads GAGVSQSPRYKVAKRGQDVALRCDPISGHVSLFWYQQALGQGPEFLTYFQNEAQLDKSGLPSDRFFAERPEGSVSTLKIQRTQQEDSAVYLCASGLGAGYSYEQYFGPGTRLTVT.

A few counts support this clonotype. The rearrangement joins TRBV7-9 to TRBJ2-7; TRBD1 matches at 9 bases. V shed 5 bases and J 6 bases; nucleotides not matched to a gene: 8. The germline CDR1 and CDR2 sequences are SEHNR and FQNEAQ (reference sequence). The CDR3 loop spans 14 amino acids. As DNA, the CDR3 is TGTGCCAGCAGCCGGGACAGGGAAAGTACCGAGCAGTACTTC. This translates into CASSRDRESTEQYF. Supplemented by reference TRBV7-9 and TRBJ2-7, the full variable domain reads DTGVSQNPRHKITKRGQNVTFRCDPISEHNRLYWYRQTLGQGPEFLTYFQNEAQLEKSRLLSDRFSAERPKGSFSTLEIQRTEQGDSAMYLCASSRDRESTEQYFGPGTRLTVT.

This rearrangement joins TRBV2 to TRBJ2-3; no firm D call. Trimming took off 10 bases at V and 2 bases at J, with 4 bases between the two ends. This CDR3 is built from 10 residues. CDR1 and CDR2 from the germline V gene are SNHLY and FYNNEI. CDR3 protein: CAIHTDTQYF. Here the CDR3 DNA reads TGTGCCATCCACACAGATACGCAGTATTTT.

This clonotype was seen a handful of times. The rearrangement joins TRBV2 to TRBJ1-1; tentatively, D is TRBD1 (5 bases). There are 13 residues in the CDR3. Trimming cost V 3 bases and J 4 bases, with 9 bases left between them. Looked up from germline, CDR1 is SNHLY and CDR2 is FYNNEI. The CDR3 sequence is CASSEGTITEAFF. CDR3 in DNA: TGTGCCAGCAGTGAGGGGACTATCACTGAAGCTTTCTTT. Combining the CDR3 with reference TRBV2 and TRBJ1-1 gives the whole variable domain EPEVTQTPSHQVTQMGQEVILRCVPISNHLYFYWYRQILGQKVEFLVSFYNNEISEKSEIFDDQFSVERPDGSNFTLKIRSTKLEDSAMYFCASSEGTITEAFFGQGTRLTVV.